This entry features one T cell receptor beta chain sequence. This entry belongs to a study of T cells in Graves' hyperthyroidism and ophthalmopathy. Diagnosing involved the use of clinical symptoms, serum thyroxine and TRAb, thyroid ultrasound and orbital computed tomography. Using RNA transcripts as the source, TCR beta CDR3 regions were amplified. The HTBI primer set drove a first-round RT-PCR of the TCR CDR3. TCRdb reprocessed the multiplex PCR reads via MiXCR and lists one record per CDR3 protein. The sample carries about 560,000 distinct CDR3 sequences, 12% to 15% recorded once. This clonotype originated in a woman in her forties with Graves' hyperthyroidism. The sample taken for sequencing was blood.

CDR3 sequence: CASSLNSRKDGELFF. Written as DNA, the CDR3 is TGCGCCAGCAGCTTGAATAGTCGGAAGGACGGGGAGCTGTTTTTT. The chain has TRBV5-1 and TRBJ2-2; D is uncertain. V was cut by 1 base and J by 7 bases, with 14 bases left in between. Germline lookup yields CDR1 SGHRS and CDR2 YFSETQ. The CDR3 runs 15 residues.